Listed below are T cell receptor beta chains from one sample, sequenced in a study of T cell responses to AZD1222 COVID-19 vaccine. Using immunoSEQ multiplex PCR, the repertoire was profiled, and TCRdb retains in-frame clones only, with some absent. The sample shows 70,000 to 95,000 clones, roughly 86% of them seen only once. The sample consisted of peripheral blood, taken 28 days after the second AZD1222 dose. These receptors originate from an adult who received the AZD1222 COVID-19 vaccine. The CDR3 runs from the conserved cysteine through the conserved F or W.

>TRBJ2-7|TRBV19
CASTPEGSGRFNEQYF
>TRBJ2-2|TRBV5-1
CASSLEVAGTTGELFF
>TRBJ2-7|TRBV12-5
CASGLLAGAGEQYF
>TRBJ2-7|TRBV12-3/TRBV12-4
CASSRLVFEQYF
>TRBJ1-1|TRBV13
CASRKNKGIITEAFF
>TRBJ1-1|TRBV19
CATKERERGTEAFF
>TRBJ1-2|TRBV6-4
CASSDHLSGLSGGYTF
>TRBJ2-3|TRBV19
CASIPSGPTDTQYF
>TRBJ1-2|TRBV18
CASSPPGDTPNYGYTF
>TRBJ2-3|TRBV2
CASSVQGGASDTQYF
>TRBJ1-2|TRBV20-1
CSASFGGSYGYTF
>TRBJ2-7|TRBV21-1
CASSRVWREAPYEQYF
>TRBJ1-2|TRBV23-1
CASSQPYGYTF
>TRBJ1-5|TRBV6-5
CASSPGTGIQPQHF
>TRBJ1-1|TRBV21-1
CATRGEAFF
>TRBJ2-1|TRBV7-2
CASSLTFGDRGLNEQFF
>TRBJ2-1|TRBV9
CASSVGPFNEQFF
>TRBJ1-5|TRBV5-8
CASSPRVGDYSNQPQHF
>TRBJ1-3|TRBV28
CASKVQGTSGNTIYF
>TRBJ1-1|TRBV10-1
CASNRARGTEAFF
>TRBJ1-5|TRBV27
CASSPFRRSLSYSNQPQHF
>TRBJ2-1|TRBV7-9
CASQREWDEQFF
>TRBJ2-2|TRBV4-3
CASSPRTSGKATGELFF
>TRBJ1-1|TRBV29-1
CSVGGQGNVNTEAFF
>TRBJ1-5|TRBV6-1
CASSETDRSNQPQHF
>TRBJ1-5|TRBV29-1
CSVSLGQGNQPQHF
>TRBJ1-5|TRBV7-2
CASSLMSNQPQHF
>TRBJ1-5|TRBV5-5
CASSSSGYNQPQHF
>TRBJ1-4|TRBV4-2
CASSQGDRDNEKLFF
>TRBJ2-7|TRBV10-3
CAISESGDEQYF
>TRBJ2-1|TRBV2
CASTELSSYNEQFF
>TRBJ2-7|TRBV5-5
CASSFTGTYEQYF
>TRBJ1-2|TRBV15
CATSRGDRFMGYTF
>TRBJ2-1|TRBV24-1
CATSDPLAGAYNEQFF
>TRBJ1-6|TRBV18
CASSPGTGNNSPLHF
>TRBJ1-6|TRBV5-4
CASSLTGGNSPLHF
>TRBJ2-1|TRBV3-1/TRBV3-2
CASSRSLASSSYNEQFF
>TRBJ2-1|TRBV4-1
CASSQGLARGFAYNEQFF
>TRBJ2-3|TRBV6-1
CASREPGLAGSDTQYF
>TRBJ1-2|TRBV29-1
CSVGGQRYGYTF
>TRBJ1-2|TRBV5-1
CASSVQGGDGYTF
>TRBJ2-3|TRBV4-3
CASSQGQGPDTQYF
>TRBJ2-7|TRBV6-5
CASSYGTGVLHEQYF
>TRBJ2-1|TRBV7-9
CASSFASGRAQVQFF
>TRBJ1-5|TRBV15
CATSREMRGDQPQHF
>TRBJ1-2|TRBV18
CASSPRQGKLYGYTF
>TRBJ2-1|TRBV14
CASSQGFLYNEQFF
>TRBJ1-5|TRBV3-1/TRBV3-2
CASSQSQGAGQPQHF